The source of this T cell receptor (beta chain) is a study of T cell repertoires in cytomegalovirus infection. TCRdb called the reads again in MiXCR, with one record for every CDR3 protein. The repertoire consists of approximately 500,000 distinct CDR3 sequences, with about 11% occurring once and the leading ten covering 10%. J lost 10 bases, V lost 1 base, and 7 bases had no gene match. This CDR3 contains 14 residues. From germline, CDR1 is SEHNR and CDR2 FQNEAQ (reference sequence). Many counts were recorded for this clonotype. The rearrangement links TRBV7-9 to TRBJ1-5; TRBD1 agrees at 7 bases. Sequences were obtained from PBMCs. The sequence derives from a human donor in good health (CMV status not recorded). Some clones in this sample may be carry-over from other donors' samples. CDR3 DNA sequence: TGTGCCAGCAGCTTAGACTGGGGACAGTCTCCCCAGCATTTT. Protein sequence: CASSLDWGQSPQHF.